Listed below are T cell receptor beta chains from one sample, sequenced in a study of T cells in Graves' hyperthyroidism and ophthalmopathy. TCRdb independently ran MiXCR on the multiplex PCR reads; one entry per CDR3 protein. Here the sample spans about 370,000 distinct CDR3 sequences, around 15% being singletons. Sequenced: blood. These receptors all come from an older woman with Graves' ophthalmopathy. The CDR3 runs from the conserved cysteine through the conserved F or W.

v_call	cdr3_aa
TRBV28	CASSPSGTSRNEQFF
TRBV20-1	CSARNIRGAETQYF
TRBV20-1	CSARLSGRVGTDTQYF
TRBV5-1	CASSRRQGTSTGELFF
TRBV20-1	CSARIGGPSTEAFF
TRBV5-1	CASSFSNYGYTF
TRBV2	CASRVQEGVRGYTF
TRBV28	CASSSLAGGRNEQFF
TRBV12-5	CASGLTPSSYEQYF
TRBV5-1	CASSPGYEQFF
TRBV3-1	CASSQPPNEQYF
TRBV9	CASSRSGLNQPQHF
TRBV20-1	CSARDLQGGNQPQHF
TRBV2	CASRGGTSGNCEQYF
TRBV25-1	CASSEPGSDNEQFF
TRBV20-1	CSARWLVNEQFF
TRBV29-1	CSVAQGGLNIQYF
TRBV5-6	CASSIGLVVDTQYF
TRBV28	CASSSPSGTETYEQYF
TRBV5-5	CASSLEGQGYETQYF
TRBV11-2	CASSLGGQGYGYTF
TRBV20-1	CSARDRGINIQYF
TRBV5-1	CASSLPGKDTQYF
TRBV7-8	CASSLGPRETQYF
TRBV2	CASSDLNQPQHF
TRBV12-3/TRBV12-4	CASSKGTNGYTF
TRBV19	CASSITDSTNYGYTF
TRBV5-1	CASKNGRLTDTQYF
TRBV3-1	CASSRQGTGELFF
TRBV15	CATSRDPGSNQPQHF
TRBV19	CASSIDGKGNTEAFF
TRBV30	CAWSDRSNQPQHF
TRBV29-1	CSVSDWGLFNEQFF
TRBV18	CAGSPQGPNTGELFF
TRBV14	CASSQEEDYEQYF
TRBV4-1	CASSQVLGGGEQYF
TRBV12-5	CASGPTTYEQYF
TRBV6-1	CASSEVVAGSYEQYF
TRBV6-1	CASSEVGTYGYTF
TRBV12-3/TRBV12-4	CASSLGYTQYF
TRBV7-2	CASSPKTSGRTDTQYF
TRBV11-2	CASSPWGGGYTF
TRBV12-3/TRBV12-4	CASRGGTSYEQYF
TRBV7-2	CASSQVREEKLFF
TRBV28	CASSLTHAPEAFF
TRBV11-3	CASSSRLAGENNEQFF
TRBV7-8	CASSLERGRRANEKLFF
TRBV9	CASSQTGGQETQYF